Reported below is one TCR beta chain. This clonotype was recorded at least ten times. Its antigen target is currently unknown. Nothing much larger sits one base from this clone, and base qualities are not available. Libraries were made using multiplex PCR. Reads for this sample came from an Illumina HiSeq 4000. TCR beta libraries were built with iRepertoire HTBI primers and Arm-PCR amplification of CDR3 regions. PCR products were gel purified before sequencing. The study's processing was this. Gene usage analysis of CDR3 amino acid clonotypes used the roughly 60 TRBV and about 15 TRBJ segments found across samples. COPE and FqMerger were used to merge filtered high-quality paired reads into contigs. BLAST was used to align contigs to IMGT TRBV, TRBD and TRBJ reference genes, with CDR3 defined following IMGT. Any clonotype with a frequency above 0.1% was classified as a highly expanded clone. Shannon entropy was used to measure repertoire diversity, and the Gini coefficient was used to measure V-J evenness. A clonotype was considered public if more than one individual shared it. Using fastp trimming at Q25 and MiXCR clonotype assembly, TCRdb reanalyzed the public sequencing data and kept in-frame beta chains. Every CDR3 protein is listed once, alongside the most common genes and DNA of its rows. The authors' filters were not applied to this entry. The sample table shows 350,000 to 500,000 distinct CDR3 sequences, and roughly 15% are seen once. Clones ranked in the top ten supply 17% of the sample.

This record comes from a study of regulatory T cells in long-lasting Graves disease (dated by TCRdb to the early 2020s). General notes on the study: Newly diagnosed Graves' disease patients had taken antithyroid drugs for less than 3 months. This study used TCR sequencing and RNA sequencing of peripheral blood to compare persistent Graves' disease patients against newly diagnosed Graves' disease patients. The study took place in China and was registered as a clinical trial. A total of 33 samples underwent TCR sequencing, from some 13 patients with persistent Graves' disease and 20 patients with newly diagnosed Graves' disease.

This sample's time point label indicates: newly diagnosed GD, antithyroid drugs for less than 3 months. For both TCR sequencing and RNA sequencing, RNA was extracted from PBMCs using TRIzol. The diagnosis of Graves' disease followed American Thyroid Association guidelines. The patients came from an endocrinology department in Xi'an, China. From each patient, about 8.9 milliliters of peripheral blood was collected into an EDTA anticoagulant tube. Ficoll Paque Plus density gradient separation was used to isolate PBMCs, and no further T cell sorting was performed. RNA quality was checked with an Agilent 2100 Bioanalyzer and agarose gel, and concentration with a NanoDrop 2000. Study-wide findings and limitations: TRBV28, TRBJ1-2 and TRBJ2-5 were preferentially used in persistent disease, while TRBV20-1 and TRBJ2-1 were favored in newly diagnosed disease. Patients with persistent disease shared more public clonotypes (roughly 2,900) than newly diagnosed patients did (around 1,000). Sequencing and analysis were limited to the TCR beta chain. Compared with newly diagnosed patients, persistent Graves' disease patients had lower TCR Shannon entropy and fewer highly expanded clones, which suggests clonal expansion. Peripheral blood alone was examined, since thyroid tissue, which constituted the primary lesion, could not be accessed. As a limitation, the authors acknowledged that the small sample size may reduce accuracy.

CDR1 and CDR2 (MDHEN, SYDVKM) derive from the germline V gene. Trimmed from V: 4 bases; trimmed from J: 3 bases; junction bases lacking a gene match: 5. The CDR3 runs 14 amino acids, cysteine and phenylalanine included. CDR3 DNA only is kept here, 42 bases in frame from base 1. The sample also formed part of further work on T cells in Graves' hyperthyroidism and ophthalmopathy. The second paper further reports: A patient counted as having stable Graves' hyperthyroidism if no progression to ophthalmopathy occurred over 18 months of follow-up. The hyperthyroidism patients were between 18 and 65 years old and newly diagnosed, with a disease duration of less than 2 months. Any patient with an uncontrolled infection, another autoimmune disease, pregnancy or lactation was excluded. Diagnoses were established on the basis of clinical symptoms, serum thyroxine and TRAb, thyroid ultrasound, and orbital computed tomography. For the first round of RT-PCR on the TCR CDR3, the HTBI primer set was used together with the Qiagen OneStep RT-PCR kit. Most expanded thyroid clonotypes (frequency above 0.001) were also detected in blood, a finding suggesting that blood repertoires may reflect thyroid immune responses. A model built on a 13 V-J signature distinguished ophthalmopathy from stable hyperthyroidism, reaching 85% to 90% sensitivity and around 81% specificity in cross-validation and 80%/75% in testing. In validation, progression to ophthalmopathy was predicted by the model with about 70% sensitivity and nearly 75% specificity, a median of approximately 6.5 months before onset. To identify TCR V-J signatures that set the groups apart, the researchers used a discovery cohort of 90 to 100 patients, made up of 40 to 45 with Graves' ophthalmopathy and approximately 57 with stable Graves' hyperthyroidism. Whether ophthalmopathy could be predicted prospectively was tested in an independent validation cohort made up of about 20 hyperthyroidism patients plus 17 patients who later progressed to ophthalmopathy. The approximately 98 discovery patients were randomly divided into training and test sets at a 7:3 ratio. In roughly six Graves' hyperthyroidism patients, the study also compared T-cell repertoires from thyroid tissue with T-cell repertoires from blood. After blood sampling, hyperthyroidism patients were treated with methimazole at a starting dose of 30 mg daily, and ophthalmopathy patients were treated with high-dose intravenous methylprednisolone. Libraries were constructed in a second round of multiplex PCR, after which size selection and purification were performed. Sequencing of the libraries was done on an Illumina HiSeq2000 using paired-end 100 bp reads. SOAPnuke was used to process the raw data, with reads discarded if the reads contained adapters or uncalled bases, had a mean Phred below 15, or lacked an exact constant-primer or identifier match. High-quality paired reads were merged with COPE v1.2.5, and unique nucleotide sequences were defined as clonotypes. MiTCR v1.1 was used to align clonotypes to the IMGT TRBV, TRBD and TRBJ reference segments. Analysis was restricted to V-J combinations with a frequency above 0.0001, which covered 99.2% of repertoires. The TCS score was defined as the ratio of F50 (clonal expansion) to E x V (chaos), calculated using BLOSUM62-based TCRdist between CDR3 peptides within each V-J. Welch's t-statistics and random forest reduced fewer than 550 V-J features to 10 to 15, which were used in a naive Bayes classifier (R e1071). Sample size was not statistically predetermined, and blinding of investigators to group allocation was not performed. The paper reports TCR Vbeta CDR3 sequencing of fewer than 150 peripheral blood samples: fewer than 50 ophthalmopathy, approximately 74 hyperthyroidism and 17 progressor patients.

The sample consisted of peripheral blood mononuclear cells (PBMCs), taken at new diagnosis, from a patient treated with antithyroid drugs. This clonotype originated in a woman aged 45-59 years with Graves disease. Donor details come from another sample of the same person, matched by shared clones. The sequence is built from TRBV28 and TRBJ2-7; 8 middle bases align to TRBD2. The CDR3 loop reads CASSYGLAIYEQYF. The DNA sequence is TGTGCCAGCAGTTACGGACTAGCCATCTACGAGCAGTACTTC. With all but the CDR3 taken from the reference TRBV28 and TRBJ2-7 genes, the full variable domain is: DVKVTQSSRYLVKRTGEKVFLECVQDMDHENMFWYRQDPGLGLRLIYFSYDVKMKEKGDIPEGYSVSREKKERFSLILESASTNQTSMYLCASSYGLAIYEQYFGPGTRLTVT.